This T cell receptor (beta chain) was found in a study of blood T cell repertoires in COVID-19. Study overall: T cells, B-cell-depleted T cells, or PBMCs supplied cDNA or gDNA.

Measured with immunoSEQ multiplex PCR; TCRdb has only the in-frame clones, and not every one. The top ten clones hold roughly 9.4% of a sample with some 250,000 clones, more than 70% of them seen once. Per the germline V gene, CDR1 is SGHRS and CDR2 is YFSETQ. J was trimmed by 4 bases and V by 4 bases; bases with no gene match: 9. The CDR3 runs 16 residues. The chain links TRBV5-1 to TRBJ2-2; TRBD2 aligns across 8 bases. The sequencing input was peripheral blood. The source of this sequence is a man between 35 and 55 years old with active or convalescent COVID-19. CDR3 sequence (DNA): TGCGCCAGCAGCCTATTAGCGGGGAGGGCCACCGGGGAGCTGTTTTTT. Its translation is CASSLLAGRATGELFF.